A selection of T cell receptor beta chains follows, all from one sample in a study of CD8+ T cells in alopecia areata. Using immunoSEQ multiplex PCR, the repertoire was profiled, and TCRdb retains in-frame clones only, with some absent. The sample consists of more than 95,000 clones, 58% of them appearing once. The sample in question was CD8+ T cells sorted from blood, obtained at week 4, from a patient treated with tofacitinib. The receptor source for this set is a human donor with alopecia areata. Both conserved end residues are part of each CDR3. The order of the fields is CDR3 protein, CDR3 DNA, clone size, J gene, V gene, D gene. The D gene is left open where the match is weak. The size field is filled for only some rows; it gives once, few, many or a size class.

CDR3: CSVGPGEMPELFF
DNA: TGCAGCGTTGGTCCCGGGGAGATGCCTGAGCTGTTTTTT
size: few
J: TRBJ2-2
V: TRBV29-1
D: NA

CDR3: CSVLITEAFF
DNA: TGCAGCGTTCTAATAACTGAAGCTTTCTTT
size: NA
J: TRBJ1-1
V: TRBV29-1
D: NA

CDR3: CSVAREDYGYTF
DNA: TGCAGCGTTGCAAGGGAGGACTATGGCTACACCTTC
size: NA
J: TRBJ1-2
V: TRBV29-1
D: NA

CDR3: CAWVGLLGGYTF
DNA: TGTGCCTGGGTTGGCTTACTAGGGGGCTACACCTTC
size: NA
J: TRBJ1-2
V: TRBV30
D: NA

CDR3: CASSQDLDRGLVQPQHF
DNA: TGCGCCAGCAGCCAAGATTTAGACAGGGGGCTGGTTCAGCCCCAGCATTTT
size: few
J: TRBJ1-5
V: TRBV4-1
D: TRBD1

CDR3: CSGRIETENTGELFF
DNA: TGCAGCGGTAGGATCGAAACAGAAAACACCGGGGAGCTGTTTTTT
size: NA
J: TRBJ2-2
V: TRBV29-1
D: NA

CDR3: CSVATGGAGEQYF
DNA: TGCAGCGTTGCAACAGGGGGCGCGGGGGAGCAGTACTTC
size: NA
J: TRBJ2-7
V: TRBV29-1
D: TRBD1

CDR3: CASSVDGFGNTEAFF
DNA: TGTGCCAGCAGCGTAGATGGGTTCGGAAACACTGAAGCTTTCTTT
size: few
J: TRBJ1-1
V: TRBV9
D: NA

CDR3: CSVEDWDRSSTDTQYF
DNA: TGCAGCGTTGAAGATTGGGACAGGTCTAGCACAGATACGCAGTATTTT
size: once
J: TRBJ2-3
V: TRBV29-1
D: TRBD1

CDR3: CATSRDVLASHEQFF
DNA: TGTGCCACCAGCAGAGACGTACTAGCATCGCATGAGCAGTTCTTC
size: NA
J: TRBJ2-1
V: TRBV15
D: NA

CDR3: CASSGDADTQYF
DNA: TGTGCCAGCAGCGGAGATGCAGATACGCAGTATTTT
size: NA
J: TRBJ2-3
V: TRBV5-4
D: NA

CDR3: CSVEEDSYEQYF
DNA: TGCAGCGTTGAAGAGGACAGCTACGAGCAGTACTTC
size: NA
J: TRBJ2-7
V: TRBV29-1
D: NA

CDR3: CASSYRLAGDTGELFF
DNA: TGTGCCAGCAGCTATCGACTAGCGGGGGACACCGGGGAGCTGTTTTTT
size: NA
J: TRBJ2-2
V: TRBV13
D: TRBD2

CDR3: CATSPDRGLRGDGYTF
DNA: TGTGCCACCAGCCCCGACAGGGGGCTAAGGGGAGATGGCTACACCTTC
size: NA
J: TRBJ1-2
V: TRBV15
D: TRBD1

CDR3: CSAYRDGEQYF
DNA: TGCAGCGCTTACAGGGACGGCGAGCAGTACTTC
size: NA
J: TRBJ2-7
V: TRBV29-1
D: NA

CDR3: CAWGPVIVHEQFF
DNA: TGTGCCTGGGGACCAGTTATCGTCCATGAGCAGTTCTTC
size: NA
J: TRBJ2-1
V: TRBV30
D: NA

CDR3: CTSSPRTVHDSGANVLTF
DNA: TGCACCAGCAGCCCACGGACAGTTCATGACTCTGGGGCCAACGTCCTGACTTTC
size: few
J: TRBJ2-6
V: TRBV1
D: NA

CDR3: CASSLNRFWEIAFF
DNA: TGTGCCAGCAGTTTGAACAGGTTTTGGGAGATAGCTTTCTTT
size: NA
J: TRBJ1-1
V: TRBV27
D: NA

CDR3: CASSVSSYEQYF
DNA: TGTGCCAGCAGCGTTAGCTCCTACGAGCAGTACTTC
size: NA
J: TRBJ2-7
V: TRBV7-9
D: NA

CDR3: CSVEGQMFSGNTIYF
DNA: TGCAGCGTTGAAGGACAGATGTTCTCTGGAAACACCATATATTTT
size: NA
J: TRBJ1-3
V: TRBV29-1
D: NA

CDR3: CAWSGGFEQYF
DNA: TGTGCCTGGAGTGGGGGGTTCGAGCAGTACTTC
size: NA
J: TRBJ2-7
V: TRBV30
D: NA

CDR3: CSALISRGTEAFF
DNA: TGCAGCGCCCTGATAAGCCGGGGCACTGAAGCTTTCTTT
size: NA
J: TRBJ1-1
V: TRBV29-1
D: NA

CDR3: CATTAGSEQYF
DNA: TGTGCCACGACTGCGGGGAGCGAGCAGTACTTC
size: NA
J: TRBJ2-7
V: TRBV19
D: NA

CDR3: CAWMNGRGPYEQYF
DNA: TGTGCCTGGATGAACGGCAGGGGGCCCTACGAGCAGTACTTC
size: NA
J: TRBJ2-7
V: TRBV30
D: TRBD1

CDR3: CASSPDRDEQYF
DNA: TGTGCCAGCAGCCCGGACAGGGACGAGCAGTACTTC
size: NA
J: TRBJ2-7
V: TRBV7-8
D: TRBD1

CDR3: CASSQTLEAGELFF
DNA: TGTGCCAGCAGCCAAACCCTAGAGGCTGGGGAGCTGTTTTTT
size: few
J: TRBJ2-2
V: TRBV4-2
D: NA

CDR3: CSVEEHGTGELFF
DNA: TGCAGCGTTGAAGAGCATGGAACCGGGGAGCTGTTTTTT
size: few
J: TRBJ2-2
V: TRBV29-1
D: NA

CDR3: CSVDRAYRINEQFF
DNA: TGCAGCGTTGATAGAGCTTATCGGATCAATGAGCAGTTCTTC
size: NA
J: TRBJ2-1
V: TRBV29-1
D: NA

CDR3: CAISVSGQGNSYEQYF
DNA: TGTGCCATCAGTGTGTCGGGACAGGGCAACTCCTACGAGCAGTACTTC
size: NA
J: TRBJ2-7
V: TRBV10-3
D: TRBD1

CDR3: CSVEDGEGAGNTIYF
DNA: TGCAGCGTTGAAGATGGGGAAGGGGCCGGAAACACCATATATTTT
size: NA
J: TRBJ1-3
V: TRBV29-1
D: NA

CDR3: CASSLQGTNEQFF
DNA: TGTGCCAGCAGCTTACAGGGAACCAATGAGCAGTTCTTC
size: once
J: TRBJ2-1
V: TRBV7-2
D: NA

CDR3: CATSPRYWGTYNEQFF
DNA: TGTGCCACCAGCCCGCGGTATTGGGGGACTTATAATGAGCAGTTCTTC
size: NA
J: TRBJ2-1
V: TRBV15
D: NA

CDR3: CASSLNIDRVDSPLHF
DNA: TGTGCCAGCAGTTTGAACATCGACAGGGTGGATTCACCCCTCCACTTT
size: NA
J: TRBJ1-6
V: TRBV27
D: TRBD1

CDR3: CASSLGQYYGYTF
DNA: TGTGCCAGCAGCCTGGGCCAGTACTATGGCTACACCTTC
size: NA
J: TRBJ1-2
V: TRBV5-6
D: NA

CDR3: CSVEGTPWAEQYF
DNA: TGCAGCGTTGAAGGGACCCCGTGGGCCGAGCAGTACTTC
size: NA
J: TRBJ2-7
V: TRBV29-1
D: NA

CDR3: CASSEEIGNEQFF
DNA: TGTGCCTCGTCCGAGGAAATCGGCAATGAGCAGTTCTTC
size: few
J: TRBJ2-1
V: TRBV30
D: NA

CDR3: CASSSDGNAEAFF
DNA: TGTGCCAGCAGTTCGGACGGAAACGCTGAAGCTTTCTTT
size: few
J: TRBJ1-1
V: TRBV6-5
D: NA

CDR3: CASSHSGGTDTQYF
DNA: TGTGCCAGCAGTCACAGCGGGGGCACAGATACGCAGTATTTT
size: NA
J: TRBJ2-3
V: TRBV6-6
D: TRBD2

CDR3: CASSQVGWDSPEQYF
DNA: TGTGCCAGCAGCCAGGTCGGTTGGGACAGCCCCGAGCAGTACTTC
size: NA
J: TRBJ2-7
V: TRBV14
D: TRBD1

CDR3: CASSLEQDLQPQHF
DNA: TGTGCCAGCAGCTTAGAACAGGACTTGCAGCCCCAGCATTTT
size: NA
J: TRBJ1-5
V: TRBV7-2
D: NA

CDR3: CASTPLGLGDEQYF
DNA: TGTGCCAGCACCCCCTTAGGGTTAGGAGACGAGCAGTACTTC
size: NA
J: TRBJ2-7
V: TRBV27
D: NA